A single sample is the source of the 32 T cell receptor beta chains below, sequenced in a study of CD8+ T cells in alopecia areata. The authors extracted RNA and reverse transcribed it into cDNA as the sequencing template. Sequenced by immunoSEQ multiplex PCR; TCRdb stores in-frame clones only, minus some. Listed for the sample are around 100,000 clones, none seen a single time. Sequencing was performed on lesional skin. These receptors all come from a C3H/HeJ mouse with alopecia areata. The MHC haplotype of this mouse line is H2-k.

Only a few counts were recorded for this clone. Mouse gene names and germline throughout. This chain's CDR3 is CASSDGGDSDNQDTQYF. The CDR3 bases that were read are TGTGCCAGCAGTGATGGAGGAGACAGTGACAACCAAGAC. The chain carries TRBV13-3 and TRBJ2-5, with D possibly being TRBD1 (5 bases). The read ends 4 residues early relative to the CDR3; the germline J gene fills the gap. V gave up 0 bases and J gave up 0 bases, with 14 bases separating them. The CDR3 is 17 amino acids. In germline, CDR1 is NNHDY, CDR2 SYVADS.

The table lists this clone with a few counts. Gene names and germline match the mouse. The read falls 4 residues short of the CDR3 end, and the missing part is taken from the germline J gene. This sequence joins TRBV13-1 and TRBJ2-1, with D maybe TRBD2 (6 bases). Trimming removed 0 bases from V and 4 bases from J, with 8 bases in between. CDR3 size: 14 residues. CDR1 NSHNY and CDR2 SYGAGN come from the germline V gene. The CDR3 sequence is CASSDVGGYAEQFF. The DNA read from the CDR3 is TGTGCCAGCAGTGATGTTGGGGGTTATGCT.

A note on this clone: Mouse gene names apply. CDR3 bases read: TGTGCCAGCAGTGATGGGGTGGGACTCTCCTAT. Protein: CASSDGVGLSY. The CDR3, in full, reads CASSDGVGLSYEQYF. The chain links TRBV13-3 to TRBJ2-7; D might be TRBD2 (6 bases). The read falls 4 residues short of the CDR3 end, and the missing part is taken from the germline J gene. The CDR3 length is 15 residues. Germline CDR1 and CDR2: NNHDY and SYVADS. Trimming cost V 0 bases and J 0 bases, with 10 bases left between them.

A word on this clone: Genes here carry mouse names. The CDR3 reads CASSADRGSQNTLYF. Partial CDR3 DNA: TGTGCCAGCAGCGCCGACAGGGGTAGTCAAAAC. V gene TRBV13-3 combines with J gene TRBJ2-4; 8 bases fit TRBD1. The CDR3 is cut off 4 residues early in the read; its end comes from the germline J gene. Germline assignment: CDR1 NNHDY and CDR2 SYVADS. After removal of 5 bases from V and 0 bases from J, the junction contained 5 bases not matched to a gene. The CDR3 contains 15 residues. Based on the CDR3 plus reference TRBV13-3 and TRBJ2-4, the full variable domain is EAAVTQSPRSKVAVTGGKVTLSCHQTNNHDYMYWYRQDTGHGLRLIHYSYVADSTEKGDIPDGYKASRPSQENFSLILELASLSQTAVYFCASSADRGSQNTLYFGAGTRLSVL.

With regard to this clone: Gene names and germline match the mouse. The CDR3 end falls 4 residues outside the read, so it is completed with the germline J gene. This sequence joins TRBV17 and TRBJ2-5; TRBD2 matches at 8 bases. V dropped 6 bases and J dropped 2; count of bases not matched to a gene: 4. The CDR3 extends over 14 amino acids. CDR1 is MNHDT, CDR2 YYDKIL, per germline. This CDR3 reads CASSIGLGQDTQYF. The covered CDR3 bases are TGTGCTAGCAGCATCGGACTGGGCCAAGAC. The entire variable domain, with the rest obtained from reference TRBV17 and TRBJ2-5, is as follows: DTTVKQNPRYKLARVGKPVNLICSQTMNHDTMYWYQKKPNQAPKLLLFYYDKILNREADTFEKFQSSRPNNSFCSLYIGSAGLEYSAMYLCASSIGLGQDTQYFGPGTRLLVL.

This clone was counted only a few times. With a far larger clone one base away, a read error is the likely cause. Genes here carry mouse names. With the read ending 4 residues before the CDR3 end, the germline J gene is used to fill in that end. The chain couples TRBV13-3 to TRBJ2-1; 11 bases map to TRBD2. The CDR3 has 16 residues. The germline V gene has CDR1 NNHDY and CDR2 SYVADS. Trimming at V came to 3 bases and at J to 0 bases, leaving 2 bases not matched to a gene. The CDR3 bases that were read are TGTGCCAGCAGTGGGACTGGGGGGAATAACTATGCT. This sequence encodes CASSGTGGNNYA. The entire CDR3 protein reads CASSGTGGNNYAEQFF.

This clone was recorded a few times. Here the gene names and germline are mouse. The read halts 4 residues ahead of the CDR3 end, with the missing end drawn from the germline J gene. This chain connects TRBV13-3 to TRBJ1-4; 9 bases align to TRBD1. Germline V lookup: CDR1 NNHDY, CDR2 SYVADS. The CDR3 consists of 15 residues. The sequenced CDR3 bases are TGTGCCAGCAGTGAGAGGACAGGGGTGGCCGAA. It specifies CASSERTGVAE. The CDR3 in full is CASSERTGVAERLFF.

This clone was counted a few times. Gene names and germline refer to mouse. The CDR3 is cut off 4 residues early in the read; its end comes from the germline J gene. The chain joins TRBV19 to TRBJ2-7; 7 nucleotides agree with TRBD2. Germline trimming cut 4 bases from V and 3 bases from J; bases unmatched to any gene: 7. The CDR3 sequence is 14 residues long. The germline CDR1 and CDR2 sequences are FNHDT and SITEND (reference sequence). This CDR3 reads CASSPPGGGYEQYF. The DNA read from the CDR3 is TGTGCCAGCAGTCCCCCCGGGGGGGGCTAT.

In this sample, this clone turned up a few times. At residue 11, the DNA translation does not agree with TCRdb's protein; the protein displayed here is the one encoded by the DNA. The germline and genes are mouse ones. The CDR3 bases that were read are TGTGCCAGCAGTATAGTGGGACAAAATTCGCCC. It specifies CASSIVGQNSP. The complete CDR3 reads CASSIVGQNSPLYF. The V call is TRBV19, the J call TRBJ1-6, with D tentatively TRBD1 (6 bases). The read ends 3 residues early relative to the CDR3; the germline J gene fills the gap. TRBJ1-6 is sorted into the ORF group, with uncertain function. Germline V gives CDR1 FNHDT, CDR2 SITEND (reference sequence). The CDR3 loop spans 14 amino acids. Trimming removed 0 bases from V and 7 bases from J, with 8 bases in between.

This clone was detected only a few times. Gene names refer to mouse genes. The CDR3 is cut off 4 residues early in the read; its end comes from the germline J gene. The rearrangement joins TRBV13-3 to TRBJ1-2, with 8 bases lining up with TRBD1. V was pared by 5 bases and J by 2 bases, with 5 bases of the junction left unmatched. Germline V CDR1 and CDR2: NNHDY, SYVADS. This CDR3 has 14 residues. CDR3 DNA, as far as it was read: TGTGCCAGCAGGACCGGGACAGGCAACTCC. Translated, it gives CASRTGTGNS. The full CDR3 is CASRTGTGNSDYTF.

This clone was observed a handful of times. Mouse germline and gene names are used. CDR3 DNA (partial): TGTGCCAGCAGTTTCCCCACTGGGCCGAACCAAGAC. This codes for CASSFPTGPNQD. The entire CDR3 is CASSFPTGPNQDTQYF. The chain joins TRBV14 to TRBJ2-5, with D perhaps matching TRBD2 (6 bases). The CDR3 end is not reached by the read, which stops 4 residues before it; the germline J gene fills it in. CDR1 SGHDT and CDR2 FRDEAV come from the germline V gene. V was clipped by 1 base and J by 0 bases, with 12 bases between them. The CDR3 covers 16 residues.

On this clone itself: Gene names are mouse gene names. The read gets to within 4 residues of the CDR3 end, and the germline J gene fills in the rest. V is TRBV13-1 and J is TRBJ2-7, with TRBD1 matching over 11 bases. The CDR3 is 15 amino acids. The germline V gene encodes CDR1 NSHNY and CDR2 SYGAGN. Trimming cost V 4 bases and J 3 bases; bases outside gene matches: 6. Partial CDR3 DNA: TGTGCCAGCAGTCCTCCCGGGACAGGGGGCTAT. This encodes CASSPPGTGGY. The full CDR3 reads CASSPPGTGGYEQYF.

The table lists this clone with many counts. Gene names are mouse gene names. CDR3 protein: CASSDRDKTNERLFF. The DNA read from the CDR3 is TGTGCCAGCAGTGATAGGGACAAGACCAACGAA. The chain links TRBV13-3 to TRBJ1-4; D perhaps matches TRBD1 (6 bases). Read data end 4 residues before the CDR3 end; the end is taken from the germline J gene. Germline lookup yields CDR1 NNHDY and CDR2 SYVADS. Trimming took 1 base from V and 3 from J, leaving 10 bases between them. CDR3 length equals 15 residues.

The table lists this clone with many counts. Gene names and germline match the mouse. The sequenced fragment ends 4 residues before the CDR3 boundary, so the rest is inferred from the germline J gene. V is TRBV13-3 and J is TRBJ2-7, with a tentative D call TRBD1 (6 bases). The CDR3 sequence is 12 residues long. V dropped 6 bases and J dropped 3 bases, with 10 bases sitting between them. Germline assignment: CDR1 NNHDY and CDR2 SYVADS. CDR3 DNA (partial): TGTGCCAGCACCAGGGACAACTAT. Its protein is CASTRDNY. The full-length CDR3 reads as CASTRDNYEQYF.

This clone has more than one count but fewer than ten. Genes and germline come from the mouse. The read gets to within 4 residues of the CDR3 end, and the germline J gene fills in the rest. The rearrangement joins TRBV31 to TRBJ2-1; 11 nucleotides agree with TRBD2. J lost 5 bases, V lost 4 bases, and 7 bases had no gene match. CDR3 size: 15 residues. Germline V gene sequence: CDR1 GKSSPN, CDR2 SITVG. CDR3 region: CAWNPGLGVHAEQFF. Incomplete CDR3 DNA: TGTGCCTGGAATCCGGGACTGGGGGTCCATGCT.

This clone has a handful of counts. Genes and germline are mouse. The CDR3 end falls 4 residues outside the read, so it is completed with the germline J gene. The chain has TRBV13-3 and TRBJ2-4; a possible D gene is TRBD2 (6 bases). Trimming took off 4 bases at V and 0 bases at J, with 9 bases between the two ends. CDR1 and CDR2 (germline): NNHDY, SYVADS. The CDR3 totals 14 residues. The chain's CDR3 is CASSWTDSQNTLYF. The CDR3 bases that were read are TGTGCCAGCAGTTGGACTGACAGTCAAAAC.

On this clone itself: Gene names and germline refer to mouse. Coverage ceases 4 residues before the CDR3 finishes, and the germline J gene fills in the end. The chain is built from TRBV19 and TRBJ2-1; D is uncertain. V gave up 5 bases and J gave up 5 bases, with 8 bases separating them. Per germline, CDR1 FNHDT and CDR2 SITEND (reference sequence). CDR3 length: 12 amino acids. The CDR3 DNA, read in part, is TGTGCCAGCAGCCCTGACAATGCT. Translated: CASSPDNA. The CDR3 reads in full as CASSPDNAEQFF.

In regard to this clone: Gene labels here are mouse ones. The read falls 4 residues short of the CDR3 end, and the missing part is taken from the germline J gene. The J gene is TRBJ1-1, the V gene TRBV5; 7 nucleotides align to TRBD1. The germline V gene has CDR1 LGHNA and CDR2 YNLKQL (reference sequence). V was pared by 2 bases and J by 4 bases, with 4 bases of the junction left unmatched. The CDR3 has 14 amino acids. The CDR3 spells CASSQTGVGTEVFF. The DNA read from the CDR3 is TGTGCCAGCAGCCAAACAGGGGTGGGCACA.

In regard to this clone: At residue 12, TCRdb's protein is not the same as the translated DNA, so the protein here was read from the DNA. Gene names and germline match the mouse. The read halts 3 residues ahead of the CDR3 end, with the missing end drawn from the germline J gene. V gene TRBV19 combines with J gene TRBJ1-6; 7 nucleotides line up with TRBD1. TRBJ1-6 qualifies as an ORF whose function is uncertain. V lost 0 bases, J lost 7 bases, and 4 bases stayed unmatched. The CDR3 sequence is 15 residues long. Germline V gives CDR1 FNHDT, CDR2 SITEND (reference sequence). CDR3 DNA, as far as it was read: TGTGCCAGCAGTATAGGACAGGGACAGAATTCGCCC. This gives the protein CASSIGQGQNSP. The whole CDR3 protein reads CASSIGQGQNSPLYF.

Comments on this clone: Germline and genes here are mouse. The CDR3 end falls 4 residues outside the read, so it is completed with the germline J gene. The chain links TRBV1 to TRBJ2-2; D might be TRBD2 (5 bases). V was trimmed by 2 bases and J by 1 base, leaving 8 bases between them. The germline CDR1 and CDR2 sequences are NSQYPW and LRSPGD (reference sequence). This CDR3 is built from 15 residues. Here the CDR3 reads CTCSALGRNTGQLYF. The CDR3 DNA, read in part, is TGCACCTGCAGTGCACTGGGCCGAAACACCGGG.

A word on this clone: The genes are named according to mouse. The read terminates 4 residues before the CDR3 end, so the remaining end is supplied by the germline J gene. The rearrangement uses TRBV17 and TRBJ2-7; 10 nucleotides align to TRBD2. The germline V gene encodes CDR1 MNHDT and CDR2 YYDKIL. There are 14 residues in the CDR3. CDR3 DNA, as far as it was read: TGTGCTAGCAGTGCCGGGACTGGGGCCAAT. Encoded protein: CASSAGTGAN. The complete CDR3 protein is CASSAGTGANEQYF.

Notes on this clone: Germline and genes: mouse. The read ends 4 residues early relative to the CDR3; the germline J gene fills the gap. This chain uses TRBV19 with TRBJ2-1, with 10 bases fitting TRBD1. In germline, CDR1 is FNHDT, CDR2 SITEND (reference sequence). After removal of 4 bases from V and 5 bases from J, the junction contained 6 bases not matched to a gene. The CDR3 sequence is 15 residues long. CDR3 DNA (partial): TGTGCCAGCAGTCCATCAGGGACAGGGGATGCT. It translates to CASSPSGTGDA. The CDR3 in full is CASSPSGTGDAEQFF.

Remarks on this clone: The listed genes are named as in mouse. The CDR3 is cut off 4 residues early in the read; its end comes from the germline J gene. The V call is TRBV17, the J call TRBJ1-1; a possible D gene is TRBD1 (6 bases). Looked up from germline, CDR1 is MNHDT and CDR2 is YYDKIL. There are 15 residues in the CDR3. V was shortened by 0 bases and J by 1 base, with 9 bases between the two germline ends. CDR3 region: CASSRDKGQNTEVFF. The DNA read from the CDR3 is TGTGCTAGCAGTAGAGATAAGGGACAAAACACA.

This clone was counted between two and nine times. Each gene name is a mouse one. The CDR3 sequence: CASSRRTAYAEQFF. Partial CDR3 DNA: TGTGCTAGCAGTAGGCGGACAGCCTATGCT. V usage is TRBV17 and J usage is TRBJ2-1, with D perhaps matching TRBD1 (6 bases). The CDR3 end is not reached by the read, which stops 4 residues before it; the germline J gene fills it in. The ends were cut back, 3 bases at V and 3 bases at J, with 9 bases in the middle. Germline CDR1 and CDR2: MNHDT and YYDKIL. This CDR3 has 14 amino acids. The whole variable domain, remainder taken from reference TRBV17 and TRBJ2-1, is DTTVKQNPRYKLARVGKPVNLICSQTMNHDTMYWYQKKPNQAPKLLLFYYDKILNREADTFEKFQSSRPNNSFCSLYIGSAGLEYSAMYLCASSRRTAYAEQFFGPGTRLTVL.

This clone has just a few counts. Germline and genes: mouse. The read ends 4 residues early relative to the CDR3; the germline J gene fills the gap. The J gene is TRBJ1-4, the V gene TRBV1; no firm D call. Germline assignment: CDR1 NSQYPW and CDR2 LRSPGD (reference sequence). Trimming took off 3 bases at V and 3 bases at J, with 8 bases between the two ends. The CDR3 spans 14 residues. Here the CDR3 reads CTCSAPGANERLFF. The DNA read from the CDR3 is TGCACCTGCAGTGCGCCAGGAGCCAACGAA.

This clone was seen at least ten times. All gene names here are mouse names. The read ends 4 residues shy of where the CDR3 ends; the end is completed using the germline J gene. The V call is TRBV13-3, the J call TRBJ2-1; tentatively, D is TRBD1 (6 bases). Trimming shortened V by 5 bases and J by 6 bases, and 15 bases separated the two germline ends. Germline CDR1 reads NNHDY; CDR2 reads SYVADS. The CDR3 runs 14 residues. CDR3 region: CASRTGKGLAEQFF. The CDR3 DNA, read in part, is TGTGCCAGCAGAACAGGGAAGGGGCTTGCT.

About this clone itself: Germline and genes: mouse. The read falls 4 residues short of the CDR3 end, and the missing part is taken from the germline J gene. The chain combines TRBV13-1 with TRBJ2-3; D is undetermined. Per germline, CDR1 NSHNY and CDR2 SYGAGN. With 6 bases removed from V and 0 bases from J, the gap between germline ends came to 8 bases. This CDR3 spans 13 amino acids. The part of the CDR3 DNA that was read is TGTGCCAGCAAGAGAGGTAGTGCAGAA. Translated, it gives CASKRGSAE. The whole CDR3 reads CASKRGSAETLYF.

This clone was picked up a small number of times. Genes and germline are mouse. The observed sequence ends 4 residues before the CDR3 terminus, with the missing tail filled in from the germline J gene. This chain links TRBV13-3 with TRBJ2-7; possible D gene TRBD1, 6 bases. This CDR3 has 15 amino acids. Germline values: CDR1 NNHDY, CDR2 SYVADS. Trimming took off 3 bases at V and 2 bases at J, with 15 bases between the two ends. The CDR3 protein is CASSVRTAKTYEQYF. CDR3 bases read: TGTGCCAGCAGTGTACGGACAGCAAAAACCTAT.

This clone was detected only a few times. The gene names given are mouse names. The part of the CDR3 DNA that was read is TGTGCCAGCAAGTACAGGGGAGGTGCAGAA. This codes for CASKYRGGAE. The whole CDR3 reads CASKYRGGAETLYF. V and J are TRBV13-3 and TRBJ2-3; TRBD1 matches 7 bases. The read comes to an end 4 residues before the CDR3 does, leaving the germline J gene to fill in the end. The CDR3 runs 14 residues. Germline CDR1 and CDR2: NNHDY and SYVADS. Losses at the gene ends were 6 bases for V and 1 base for J; bases not matched to a gene: 5.

Regarding this clone: Gene names follow the mouse nomenclature. The CDR3 end is not reached by the read, which stops 4 residues before it; the germline J gene fills it in. This chain joins TRBV1 and TRBJ2-7, with D possibly being TRBD1 (6 bases). Germline CDR1 NSQYPW, CDR2 LRSPGD (reference sequence). V lost 3 bases to trimming and J lost 0 bases, with 12 bases between them. CDR3 length equals 15 residues. The CDR3 DNA, read in part, is TGCACCTGCAGTGCGGGACATAGGAGCTCCTAT. This sequence encodes CTCSAGHRSSY. The CDR3, in full, reads CTCSAGHRSSYEQYF.

In this sample, this clone turned up a few times. Mouse names are used for the genes. The CDR3 end is not reached by the read, which stops 4 residues before it; the germline J gene fills it in. V gene TRBV13-3 combines with J gene TRBJ2-1; 7 bases are a match to TRBD2. The CDR3 loop spans 15 amino acids. V lost 0 bases, J lost 4 bases, and 4 bases stayed unmatched. Germline-derived CDR1 and CDR2 are NNHDY and SYVADS. CDR3 DNA, as far as it was read: TGTGCCAGCAGTGATGCATTGGGGGGATATGCT. Translating it yields CASSDALGGYA. The full CDR3 protein reads CASSDALGGYAEQFF.

This clone was recorded a few times. The germline and genes are mouse ones. Read data end 4 residues before the CDR3 end; the end is taken from the germline J gene. This chain links TRBV1 with TRBJ2-7, with 10 bases matching TRBD2. Looked up from germline, CDR1 is NSQYPW and CDR2 is LRSPGD (reference sequence). The CDR3 loop spans 15 amino acids. V trimming: 4 bases; J trimming: 1 base; junction bases outside the gene matches: 4. CDR3 in amino acids: CTCSVGDWGSYEQYF. The covered CDR3 bases are TGCACCTGCAGTGTGGGGGACTGGGGATCCTAT.